This TCR beta chain was identified during a study of neurological immune-mediated disorders. Study-wide points: Across subjects, expanded clones had no CDR3 amino acid sequences in common, pointing to private repertoires in all groups.

Many counts were recorded for this clonotype. The antigen is not known. The V end lost 0 bases, the J end lost 7 bases, and 3 bases lay between the germline ends. The CDR3 spans 12 residues. In germline, CDR1 is SGHVS, CDR2 FQNEAQ. Libraries used 2 million unsorted PBMCs kept frozen in RNAlater. Synthesis of cDNA was carried out by template-switch 5'RACE. The reaction used 10-nucleotide random UMIs. TCRdb reanalysed the 5' RACE reads using MiXCR and keeps one entry per CDR3 protein. Of more than 20,000 distinct CDR3 sequences in the sample, over 12% were seen once. Sequences were obtained from PBMCs. This sequence originates from a female donor with HTLV-1-associated myelopathy (HAM/TSP). The chain carries TRBV7-8 and TRBJ2-2; D is ambiguous. CDR3 loop: CASSLALGELFF. In DNA form, the CDR3 reads TGTGCCAGCAGCTTAGCACTCGGGGAGCTGTTTTTT.